This T cell receptor (beta chain) comes out of a study of cytomegalovirus exposure and HLA in healthy donors. Notes on the study in general: In a later analysis, TCR beta V- and J-gene trimming was associated with a missense DCLRE1C variant. Presence/absence results assume similar sequencing depth per donor, which may not hold. Beyond CMV serostatus, there was no information to go on about immune exposure.

As regards this clone: Its matching antigen is unknown.

Both 60 Vbeta primers and 13 Jbeta primers went into the PCR. Clones were sequenced by immunoSEQ multiplex PCR, and TCRdb holds only the in-frame ones, with some missing. The sample shows some 120,000 clones, around 80% of them seen only once. This CDR3 contains 19 residues. V lost 8 bases, J lost 2 bases, and 16 bases stayed unmatched. Per the germline V gene, CDR1 is SNHLY and CDR2 is FYNNEI. Sequencing used PBMCs. The TCR comes from a female donor in good health and CMV-seronegative. V is TRBV2 and J is TRBJ2-6, with TRBD1 matching over 9 bases. CDR3 region: CASWLNRGRNSPGANVLTF. CDR3 DNA sequence: TGTGCCAGCTGGCTAAACAGGGGGCGCAATTCCCCTGGGGCCAACGTCCTGACTTTC.